This TCR beta chain was recovered during a study of T cells in localized non-small cell lung cancer. In regard to this clone: The target antigen is unknown.

Whole-study results and caveats: Uninvolved adjacent lung showed higher T cell clonality than tumor. The study sequenced only one region of the tumor. As a result, intratumor heterogeneity could not be excluded and remains possible. The study linked higher blood T cell density to longer overall survival.

The table came from immunoSEQ multiplex PCR; TCRdb's copy has only in-frame clones and leaves some out. Of 1,500 to 2,500 clones listed, 25% to 35% are singletons. Lung tissue at least 2 cm from the tumor margin was confirmed free of atypia. Sequenced here: normal lung tissue next to the tumor, sampled before any cancer treatment. This clonotype was sampled from a woman aged 35 to 75 with stage II lung adenocarcinoma.

In DNA form, the CDR3 reads TGTGCCAGTAGTACCTCTAGCGGGAGGGCAGTCTCCTACGAGCAGTACTTC. Translated: CASSTSSGRAVSYEQYF. The chain has TRBV19 and TRBJ2-7, with 12 bases that match TRBD2. J was trimmed by 0 bases and V by 4 bases; bases with no gene match: 7. The CDR3 sequence is 17 residues long. CDR1 LNHDA and CDR2 SQIVND come from the germline V gene (reference sequence).